This T cell receptor beta chain came from a study of CD8 T cells in ankylosing spondylitis. A remark on this clonotype: The antigen is unknown.

This CDR3 spans 15 amino acids. Germline-derived CDR1 and CDR2 are PRHDT and FYEKMQ (reference sequence). Between the trimmed V and J ends, which lost 6 bases and 5 bases, there was a span of 17 bases. The study, taken as a whole, reports: One TCR beta motif, made up of roughly eight highly homologous variants, appeared characteristic of ankylosing spondylitis blood.

TCRdb reprocessed the 5' RACE reads via MiXCR and lists one record per CDR3 protein. In the table there are fewer than 750,000 distinct CDR3 sequences, around 20% of which are singletons. This TCR was recovered from a male donor with ankylosing spondylitis. The rearrangement joins TRBV13 to TRBJ2-1; D may be TRBD1 or TRBD2 (5 bases each). The sequenced sample was blood, either unsorted or a sorted T cell fraction (not recorded which). This chain's CDR3 is CASRFRAGSHNEQFF. The CDR3 bases are TGTGCCAGCAGGTTCAGGGCGGGTTCCCACAATGAGCAGTTCTTC.